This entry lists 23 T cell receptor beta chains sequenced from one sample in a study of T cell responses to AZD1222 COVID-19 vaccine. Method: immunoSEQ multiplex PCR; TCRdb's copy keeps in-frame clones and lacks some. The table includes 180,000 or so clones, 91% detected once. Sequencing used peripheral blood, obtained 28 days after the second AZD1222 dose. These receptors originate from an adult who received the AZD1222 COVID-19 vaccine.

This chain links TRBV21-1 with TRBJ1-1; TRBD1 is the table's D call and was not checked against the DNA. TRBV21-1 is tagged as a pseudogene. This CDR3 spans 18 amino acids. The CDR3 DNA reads TGTGCCAGCAGCAAAGTTGAACGACAGGGCTGGGAGCGCACTGAAGCTTTCTTT. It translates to CASSKVERQGWERTEAFF.

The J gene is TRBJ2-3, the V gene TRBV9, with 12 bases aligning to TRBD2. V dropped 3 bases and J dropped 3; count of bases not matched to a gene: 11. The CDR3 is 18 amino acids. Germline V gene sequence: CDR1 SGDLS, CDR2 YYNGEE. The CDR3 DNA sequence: TGTGCCAGCAGCGGGCGAGCACTAGCGGGAGGTAGAACAGATACGCAGTATTTT. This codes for CASSGRALAGGRTDTQYF.

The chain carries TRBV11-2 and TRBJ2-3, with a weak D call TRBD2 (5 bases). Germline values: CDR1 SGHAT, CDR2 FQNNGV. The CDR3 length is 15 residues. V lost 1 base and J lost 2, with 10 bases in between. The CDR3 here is CASSLVGVDTDTQYF. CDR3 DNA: TGTGCCAGCAGCTTAGTCGGGGTAGACACAGATACGCAGTATTTT.

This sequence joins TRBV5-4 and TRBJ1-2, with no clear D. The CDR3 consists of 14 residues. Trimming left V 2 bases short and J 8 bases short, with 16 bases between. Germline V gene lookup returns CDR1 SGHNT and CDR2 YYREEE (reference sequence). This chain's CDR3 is CASSFSNVGKGYTF. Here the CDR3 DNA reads TGTGCCAGCAGCTTTTCAAACGTCGGAAAGGGCTACACCTTC.

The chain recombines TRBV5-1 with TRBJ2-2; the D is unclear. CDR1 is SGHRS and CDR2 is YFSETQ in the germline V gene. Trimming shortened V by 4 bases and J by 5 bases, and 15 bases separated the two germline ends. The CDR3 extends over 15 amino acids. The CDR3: CASSLVPVITGELFF. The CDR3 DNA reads TGCGCCAGCAGCCTAGTCCCGGTGATTACCGGGGAGCTGTTTTTT. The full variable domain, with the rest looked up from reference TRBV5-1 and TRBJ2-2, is KAGVTQTPRYLIKTRGQQVTLSCSPISGHRSVSWYQQTPGQGLQFLFEYFSETQRNKGNFPGRFSGRQFSNSRSEMNVSTLELGDSALYLCASSLVPVITGELFFGEGSRLTVL.

CDR3 protein: CASSSGQNKNIQYF. The CDR3 DNA sequence: TGCGCCAGCAGCTCAGGACAGAATAAAAACATTCAGTACTTC. V gene TRBV5-1 combines with J gene TRBJ2-4, with TRBD1 as a possible D gene (6 bases). Germline V CDR1 and CDR2: SGHRS, YFSETQ. The V and J ends lost 3 bases and 4 bases respectively, with 11 bases between them. This CDR3 is 14 amino acids long. Based on the CDR3 plus reference TRBV5-1 and TRBJ2-4, the full variable domain is KAGVTQTPRYLIKTRGQQVTLSCSPISGHRSVSWYQQTPGQGLQFLFEYFSETQRNKGNFPGRFSGRQFSNSRSEMNVSTLELGDSALYLCASSSGQNKNIQYFGAGTRLSVL.

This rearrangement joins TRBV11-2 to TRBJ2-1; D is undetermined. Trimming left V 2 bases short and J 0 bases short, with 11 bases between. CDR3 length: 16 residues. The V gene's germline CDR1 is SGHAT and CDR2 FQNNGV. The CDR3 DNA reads TGTGCCAGCAGCTTAAAGGGCGGTAGCTCCTACAATGAGCAGTTCTTC. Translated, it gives CASSLKGGSSYNEQFF.

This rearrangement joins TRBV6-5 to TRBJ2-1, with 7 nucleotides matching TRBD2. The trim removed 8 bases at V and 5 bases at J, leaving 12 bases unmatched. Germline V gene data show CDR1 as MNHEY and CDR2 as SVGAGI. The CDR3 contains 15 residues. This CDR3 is CASAEPGSGNNEQFF. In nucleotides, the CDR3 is TGTGCCAGCGCCGAGCCCGGGAGCGGGAACAATGAGCAGTTCTTC.

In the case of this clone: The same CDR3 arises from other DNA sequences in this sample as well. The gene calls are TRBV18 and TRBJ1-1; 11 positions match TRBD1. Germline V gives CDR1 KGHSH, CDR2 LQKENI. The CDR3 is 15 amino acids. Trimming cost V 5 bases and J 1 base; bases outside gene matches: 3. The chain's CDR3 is CASSLGQGANTEAFF. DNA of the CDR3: TGTGCCAGCTCATTAGGACAGGGGGCGAACACTGAAGCTTTCTTT. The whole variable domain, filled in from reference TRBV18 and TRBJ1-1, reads NAGVMQNPRHLVRRRGQEARLRCSPMKGHSHVYWYRQLPEEGLKFMVYLQKENIIDESGMPKERFSAEFPKEGPSILRIQQVVRGDSAAYFCASSLGQGANTEAFFGQGTRLTVV.

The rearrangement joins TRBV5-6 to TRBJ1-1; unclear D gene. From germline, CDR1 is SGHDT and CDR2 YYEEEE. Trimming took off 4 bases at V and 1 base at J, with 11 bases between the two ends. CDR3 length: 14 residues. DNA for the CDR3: TGTGCCAGCAGCCAGGAGTTTGGGAACACTGAAGCTTTCTTT. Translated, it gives CASSQEFGNTEAFF.

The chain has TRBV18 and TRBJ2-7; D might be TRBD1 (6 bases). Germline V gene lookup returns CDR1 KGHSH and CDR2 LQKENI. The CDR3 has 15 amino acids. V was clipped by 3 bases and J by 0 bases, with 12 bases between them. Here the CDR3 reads CASSPRDMDSYEQYF. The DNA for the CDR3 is TGTGCCAGCTCACCCAGGGACATGGACTCCTACGAGCAGTACTTC.

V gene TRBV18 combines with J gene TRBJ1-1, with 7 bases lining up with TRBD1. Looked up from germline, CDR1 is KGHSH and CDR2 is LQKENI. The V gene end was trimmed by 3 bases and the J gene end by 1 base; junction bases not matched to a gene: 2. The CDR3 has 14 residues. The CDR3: CASSPNRGNTEAFF. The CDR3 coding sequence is TGTGCCAGCTCACCGAACAGGGGGAACACTGAAGCTTTCTTT. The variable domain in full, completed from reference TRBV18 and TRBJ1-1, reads NAGVMQNPRHLVRRRGQEARLRCSPMKGHSHVYWYRQLPEEGLKFMVYLQKENIIDESGMPKERFSAEFPKEGPSILRIQQVVRGDSAAYFCASSPNRGNTEAFFGQGTRLTVV.

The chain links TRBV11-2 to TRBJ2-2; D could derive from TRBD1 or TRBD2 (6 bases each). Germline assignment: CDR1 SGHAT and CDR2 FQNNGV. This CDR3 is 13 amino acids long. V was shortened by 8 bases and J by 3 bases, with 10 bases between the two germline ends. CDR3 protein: CASGGLHTGELFF. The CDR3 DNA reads TGTGCCAGCGGGGGGCTACACACCGGGGAGCTGTTTTTT.

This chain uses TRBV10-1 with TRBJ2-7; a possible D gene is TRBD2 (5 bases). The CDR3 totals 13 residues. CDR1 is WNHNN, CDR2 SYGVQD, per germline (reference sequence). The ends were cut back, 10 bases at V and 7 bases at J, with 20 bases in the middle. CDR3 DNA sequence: TGCGCCACCTCAGACGGACTTTGGGGAGAGCAGTACTTC. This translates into CATSDGLWGEQYF.

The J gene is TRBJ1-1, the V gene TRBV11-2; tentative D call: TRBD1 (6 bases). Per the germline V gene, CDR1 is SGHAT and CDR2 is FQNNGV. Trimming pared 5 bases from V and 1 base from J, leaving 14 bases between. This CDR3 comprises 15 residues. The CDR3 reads CASSPRWGANTEAFF. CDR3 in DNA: TGTGCCAGCAGCCCAAGGTGGGGGGCGAACACTGAAGCTTTCTTT.

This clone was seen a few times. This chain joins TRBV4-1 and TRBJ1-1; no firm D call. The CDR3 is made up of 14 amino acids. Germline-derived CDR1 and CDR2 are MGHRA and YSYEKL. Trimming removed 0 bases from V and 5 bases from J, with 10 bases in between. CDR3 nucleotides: TGCGCCAGCAGCCAAGATTGGGGTGGAACTGAAGCTTTCTTT. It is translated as CASSQDWGGTEAFF.

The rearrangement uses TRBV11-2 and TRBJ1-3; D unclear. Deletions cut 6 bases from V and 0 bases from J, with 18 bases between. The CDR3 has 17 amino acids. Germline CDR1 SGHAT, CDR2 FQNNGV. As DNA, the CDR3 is TGTGCCAGCAGTTTCCAACCCGCCGTCATCTCTGGAAACACCATATATTTT. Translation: CASSFQPAVISGNTIYF.

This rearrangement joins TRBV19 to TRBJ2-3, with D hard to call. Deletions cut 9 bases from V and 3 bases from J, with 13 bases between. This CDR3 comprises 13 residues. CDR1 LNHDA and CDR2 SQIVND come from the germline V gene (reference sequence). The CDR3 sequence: CASSLGGTDTQYF. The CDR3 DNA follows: TGTGCCAGCAGCTTGGGCGGAACAGATACGCAGTATTTT.

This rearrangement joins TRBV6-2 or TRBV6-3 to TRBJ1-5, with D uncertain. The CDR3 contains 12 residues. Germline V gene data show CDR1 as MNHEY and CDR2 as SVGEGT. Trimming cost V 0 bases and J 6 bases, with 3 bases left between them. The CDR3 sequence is CASSYSSQPQHF. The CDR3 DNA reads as TGTGCCAGCAGTTACTCGAGTCAGCCCCAGCATTTT.

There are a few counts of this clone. CDR3 nucleotide sequence: TGTGCCAGCAGCCGACCATCAGGACATCGGAATTCACCCCTCCACTTT. Its translation is CASSRPSGHRNSPLHF. The gene calls are TRBV7-9 and TRBJ1-6; tentatively, D is TRBD1 (5 bases). Germline loops: CDR1 SEHNR, CDR2 FQNEAQ (reference sequence). The V gene lost 5 bases and the J gene lost 7 bases, with 18 bases spanning the gap. The CDR3 runs 16 residues.

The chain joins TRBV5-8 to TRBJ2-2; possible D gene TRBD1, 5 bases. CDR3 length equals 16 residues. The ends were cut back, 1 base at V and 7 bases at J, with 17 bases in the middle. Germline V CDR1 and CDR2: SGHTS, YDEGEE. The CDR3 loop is CASSLIAGLRFGELFF. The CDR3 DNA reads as TGTGCCAGCAGCTTGATAGCAGGGTTGAGGTTCGGGGAGCTGTTTTTT.

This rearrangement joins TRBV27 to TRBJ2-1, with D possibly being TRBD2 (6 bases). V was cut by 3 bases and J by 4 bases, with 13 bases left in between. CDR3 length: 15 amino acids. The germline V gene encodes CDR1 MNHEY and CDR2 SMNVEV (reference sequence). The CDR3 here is CASSFKAGLYNEQFF. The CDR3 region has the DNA TGTGCCAGCAGTTTTAAAGCGGGTCTATACAATGAGCAGTTCTTC.

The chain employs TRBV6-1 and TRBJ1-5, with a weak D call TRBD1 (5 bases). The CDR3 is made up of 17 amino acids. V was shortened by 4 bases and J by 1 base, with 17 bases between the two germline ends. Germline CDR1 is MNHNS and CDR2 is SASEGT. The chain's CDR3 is CASSGGPGRDSNQPQHF. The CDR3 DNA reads TGTGCCAGCAGTGGCGGCCCAGGCAGGGACAGCAATCAGCCCCAGCATTTT.